The rows below give T cell receptor beta chains drawn from one sample of a study of T cell repertoires in cytomegalovirus infection. TCRdb reprocessed the reads via MiXCR and lists one record per CDR3 protein. The data show around 94,000 distinct CDR3 sequences, 16% seen once. Sequencing was carried out using PBMCs. The receptors shown here come from a human donor in good health (CMV status not recorded). Some clones in this sample may be carry-over from other donors' samples. CDR3s include the opening cysteine and the closing phenylalanine or tryptophan. The order of the fields is D gene, clone size, CDR3 length, V gene, J gene, CDR3 protein, CDR3 DNA. The D gene is left open where the match is weak. Rows may omit the clone size; those that give it use once, few, many or a size class.

D: NA; size: NA; length: 15; V: TRBV9; J: TRBJ2-1; CDR3: CASSPTVGGLKEQFF; DNA: TGTGCCAGCAGCCCTACAGTGGGGGGGCTGAAGGAGCAGTTCTTC
D: TRBD2; size: few; length: 15; V: TRBV18; J: TRBJ2-3; CDR3: CASSQTSAGTDTQYF; DNA: TGTGCCAGCTCGCAGACTAGCGCGGGCACAGATACGCAGTATTTT
D: TRBD1; size: few; length: 13; V: TRBV2; J: TRBJ1-5; CDR3: CASSANRGQPQHF; DNA: TGTGCCAGCAGTGCGAACAGGGGTCAGCCCCAGCATTTT
D: NA; size: many; length: 16; V: TRBV14; J: TRBJ2-4; CDR3: CASSQESVGGKNIQYF; DNA: TGTGCCAGCAGCCAAGAGAGCGTCGGTGGCAAAAACATTCAGTACTTC
D: NA; size: few; length: 14; V: TRBV5-1; J: TRBJ2-5; CDR3: CASSLGASRETQYF; DNA: TGCGCCAGCAGCCTCGGGGCTAGCAGAGAGACCCAGTACTTC
D: TRBD1; size: NA; length: 15; V: TRBV2; J: TRBJ1-5; CDR3: CASSGQGKSNQPQHF; DNA: TGTGCCAGCAGTGGACAGGGGAAGAGCAATCAGCCCCAGCATTTT
D: NA; size: many; length: 14; V: TRBV7-2; J: TRBJ2-2; CDR3: CASRLQGATGELFF; DNA: TGTGCCAGCAGACTTCAGGGTGCGACAGGGGAGCTGTTTTTT
D: TRBD1; size: NA; length: 13; V: TRBV28; J: TRBJ1-2; CDR3: CASATGANYGYTF; DNA: TGTGCCAGCGCCACAGGGGCTAACTATGGCTACACCTTC
D: NA; size: NA; length: 16; V: TRBV19; J: TRBJ2-6; CDR3: CASSIAGASGANVLTF; DNA: TGTGCCAGTAGTATTGCCGGTGCCTCTGGGGCCAACGTCCTGACTTTC
D: TRBD1; size: many; length: 15; V: TRBV7-9; J: TRBJ1-2; CDR3: CASAPPQGADYGYTF; DNA: TGTGCCAGCGCACCCCCACAGGGGGCGGACTATGGCTACACCTTC
D: TRBD1; size: NA; length: 15; V: TRBV2; J: TRBJ2-7; CDR3: CASSVGQGNSYEQYF; DNA: TGTGCCAGCAGTGTAGGACAGGGGAACTCCTACGAGCAGTACTTC
D: NA; size: NA; length: 12; V: TRBV30; J: TRBJ2-7; CDR3: CAWGVQGYEQYF; DNA: TGTGCCTGGGGTGTACAAGGGTACGAGCAGTACTTC
D: NA; size: few; length: 13; V: TRBV6-5; J: TRBJ1-1; CDR3: CASSETMNTEAFF; DNA: TGTGCCAGCAGTGAAACAATGAACACTGAAGCTTTCTTT
D: TRBD2; size: few; length: 16; V: TRBV6-5; J: TRBJ2-1; CDR3: CASSYSRGGTSNEQFF; DNA: TGTGCCAGCAGTTACTCGAGAGGTGGGACTAGCAATGAGCAGTTCTTC
D: NA; size: many; length: 17; V: TRBV23-1; J: TRBJ2-7; CDR3: CASSQRTSWGRTYEQYF; DNA: TGCGCCAGCAGTCAAAGGACCTCCTGGGGAAGAACCTACGAGCAGTACTTC
D: TRBD2; size: many; length: 15; V: TRBV7-9; J: TRBJ2-3; CDR3: CASSLASGETDTQYF; DNA: TGTGCCAGCAGCTTGGCTAGCGGGGAGACAGATACGCAGTATTTT
D: NA; size: many; length: 13; V: TRBV7-2; J: TRBJ1-5; CDR3: CASSLAGDQPQHF; DNA: TGTGCCAGCAGCTTAGCGGGGGATCAGCCCCAGCATTTT
D: TRBD1; size: few; length: 18; V: TRBV27; J: TRBJ2-5; CDR3: CASSLGQGLGGAQETQYF; DNA: TGTGCCAGCAGTTTAGGACAGGGGTTGGGAGGGGCACAAGAGACCCAGTACTTC
D: NA; size: NA; length: 15; V: TRBV29-1; J: TRBJ1-1; CDR3: CSVDSVGGKNTEAFF; DNA: TGCAGCGTTGATTCGGTTGGGGGCAAGAACACTGAAGCTTTCTTT
D: NA; size: NA; length: 17; V: TRBV28; J: TRBJ2-3; CDR3: CASSHPSRGPQGDTQYF; DNA: TGTGCCAGCAGCCACCCTAGCCGGGGACCCCAGGGAGATACGCAGTATTTT
D: TRBD1; size: once; length: 15; V: TRBV4-1; J: TRBJ1-1; CDR3: CASSHVDRGNSEAFF; DNA: TGCGCCAGCAGCCATGTGGACAGGGGAAACAGTGAAGCTTTCTTT
D: TRBD1; size: few; length: 14; V: TRBV9; J: TRBJ2-7; CDR3: CASSDGQGVHEQYF; DNA: TGTGCCAGCAGTGACGGACAGGGCGTCCACGAGCAGTACTTC
D: NA; size: few; length: 16; V: TRBV20-1; J: TRBJ2-1; CDR3: CSARPPAGWVGNEQFF; DNA: TGCAGTGCTAGACCTCCGGCAGGGTGGGTTGGGAATGAGCAGTTCTTC
D: TRBD2; size: NA; length: 13; V: TRBV30; J: TRBJ2-3; CDR3: CAWSGTSADTQYF; DNA: TGTGCCTGGAGTGGGACTAGCGCAGATACGCAGTATTTT
D: NA; size: many; length: 18; V: TRBV6-5; J: TRBJ1-5; CDR3: CASSYSSRTGDSNQPQHF; DNA: TGTGCCAGCAGTTACAGTTCCCGAACAGGAGATAGCAATCAGCCCCAGCATTTT
D: NA; size: NA; length: 16; V: TRBV2; J: TRBJ1-2; CDR3: CASSGPQDPANYGYTF; DNA: TGTGCCAGCAGTGGTCCGCAGGACCCAGCTAACTATGGCTACACCTTC
D: TRBD1; size: many; length: 16; V: TRBV5-1; J: TRBJ1-1; CDR3: CASSLGQGKEDTEAFF; DNA: TGCGCCAGCAGCTTAGGACAGGGCAAGGAGGACACTGAAGCTTTCTTT
D: NA; size: NA; length: 15; V: TRBV18; J: TRBJ1-1; CDR3: CASSLLPPGDTEAFF; DNA: TGTGCCAGCTCCCTACTCCCTCCCGGGGACACTGAAGCTTTCTTT
D: TRBD1; size: few; length: 16; V: TRBV28; J: TRBJ2-7; CDR3: CASRPAPGQGANEQYF; DNA: TGTGCCAGCAGACCGGCCCCGGGACAGGGGGCTAACGAGCAGTACTTC
D: NA; size: many; length: 11; V: TRBV7-9; J: TRBJ2-1; CDR3: CASSRSNEQFF; DNA: TGTGCCAGCAGCCGATCTAATGAGCAGTTCTTC
D: TRBD1; size: few; length: 16; V: TRBV28; J: TRBJ1-1; CDR3: CASSVNRGPRNTEAFF; DNA: TGTGCCAGCAGTGTAAACAGGGGGCCGAGGAACACTGAAGCTTTCTTT
D: NA; size: NA; length: 13; V: TRBV7-8; J: TRBJ1-1; CDR3: CASSFRGGTEAFF; DNA: TGTGCCAGCAGCTTCCGGGGCGGCACTGAAGCTTTCTTT
D: NA; size: many; length: 13; V: TRBV20-1; J: TRBJ2-7; CDR3: CSAKRGFTHEQYF; DNA: TGCAGTGCTAAAAGGGGATTTACCCACGAGCAGTACTTC
D: TRBD1; size: many; length: 14; V: TRBV7-2; J: TRBJ1-4; CDR3: CASSRDRGSEKLFF; DNA: TGTGCCAGCAGCCGTGACAGGGGAAGCGAAAAACTGTTTTTT
D: TRBD2; size: NA; length: 17; V: TRBV18; J: TRBJ2-1; CDR3: CASSPRTSGGRINEQFF; DNA: TGTGCCAGCTCACCACGGACTAGCGGGGGCCGGATAAATGAGCAGTTCTTC
D: TRBD1; size: NA; length: 14; V: TRBV12-3/TRBV12-4; J: TRBJ2-7; CDR3: CASSRTTGVYEQYF; DNA: TGTGCCAGCAGTCGCACTACAGGGGTCTACGAGCAGTACTTC
D: NA; size: NA; length: 15; V: TRBV28; J: TRBJ1-2; CDR3: CASSSPLGQGYGYTF; DNA: TGTGCCAGCAGTTCACCCCTGGGGCAGGGATATGGCTACACCTTC
D: TRBD1; size: few; length: 14; V: TRBV12-3/TRBV12-4; J: TRBJ2-1; CDR3: CASSFGDRAYEQFF; DNA: TGTGCCAGCAGTTTTGGGGACAGGGCCTATGAGCAGTTCTTC
D: NA; size: NA; length: 13; V: TRBV5-1; J: TRBJ1-5; CDR3: CASSLGEGRPQHF; DNA: TGCGCCAGCAGCTTGGGGGAGGGGCGGCCCCAGCATTTT
D: NA; size: few; length: 13; V: TRBV29-1; J: TRBJ1-1; CDR3: CSVATVAAAEAFF; DNA: TGCAGCGTCGCTACAGTGGCTGCGGCTGAAGCTTTCTTT
D: NA; size: NA; length: 13; V: TRBV3-1; J: TRBJ2-1; CDR3: CASSQAQVGEQFF; DNA: TGTGCCAGCAGCCAAGCGCAAGTTGGTGAGCAGTTCTTC
D: TRBD1; size: many; length: 13; V: TRBV7-8; J: TRBJ1-3; CDR3: CASSTGTGNTIYF; DNA: TGTGCCAGCTCGACAGGGACTGGAAACACCATATATTTT
D: NA; size: few; length: 14; V: TRBV28; J: TRBJ2-4; CDR3: CASRGSLRANIQYF; DNA: TGTGCCAGCCGTGGCTCCTTGAGGGCAAACATTCAGTACTTC
D: TRBD1; size: few; length: 15; V: TRBV7-6; J: TRBJ2-5; CDR3: CASSTGTDFQETQYF; DNA: TGTGCCAGCAGCACCGGGACAGATTTCCAAGAGACCCAGTACTTC
D: NA; size: many; length: 11; V: TRBV12-3/TRBV12-4; J: TRBJ1-1; CDR3: CASSLNREAFF; DNA: TGTGCCAGCAGTTTAAACAGGGAAGCTTTCTTT
D: NA; size: NA; length: 12; V: TRBV29-1; J: TRBJ1-5; CDR3: CSVAGNNQPQHF; DNA: TGCAGCGTTGCAGGGAACAATCAGCCCCAGCATTTT
D: NA; size: many; length: 13; V: TRBV6-2/TRBV6-3; J: TRBJ1-5; CDR3: CASSYFQNQPQHF; DNA: TGTGCCAGCAGTTATTTTCAGAATCAGCCCCAGCATTTT
D: NA; size: many; length: 13; V: TRBV20-1; J: TRBJ1-1; CDR3: CSASGTENTEAFF; DNA: TGCAGTGCTTCCGGGACGGAGAACACTGAAGCTTTCTTT